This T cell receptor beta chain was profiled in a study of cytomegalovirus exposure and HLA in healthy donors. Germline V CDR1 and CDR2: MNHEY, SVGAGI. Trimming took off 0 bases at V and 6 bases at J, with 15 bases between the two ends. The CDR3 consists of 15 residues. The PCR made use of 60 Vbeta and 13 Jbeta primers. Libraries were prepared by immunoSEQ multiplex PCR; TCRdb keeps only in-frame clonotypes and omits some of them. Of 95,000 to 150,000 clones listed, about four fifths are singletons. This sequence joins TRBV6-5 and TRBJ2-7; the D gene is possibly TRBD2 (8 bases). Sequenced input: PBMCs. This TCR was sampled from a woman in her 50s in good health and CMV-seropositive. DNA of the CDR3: TGTGCCAGCAGTTACTCTTATAGCGGGGACAGCGAGCAGTACTTC. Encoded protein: CASSYSYSGDSEQYF.